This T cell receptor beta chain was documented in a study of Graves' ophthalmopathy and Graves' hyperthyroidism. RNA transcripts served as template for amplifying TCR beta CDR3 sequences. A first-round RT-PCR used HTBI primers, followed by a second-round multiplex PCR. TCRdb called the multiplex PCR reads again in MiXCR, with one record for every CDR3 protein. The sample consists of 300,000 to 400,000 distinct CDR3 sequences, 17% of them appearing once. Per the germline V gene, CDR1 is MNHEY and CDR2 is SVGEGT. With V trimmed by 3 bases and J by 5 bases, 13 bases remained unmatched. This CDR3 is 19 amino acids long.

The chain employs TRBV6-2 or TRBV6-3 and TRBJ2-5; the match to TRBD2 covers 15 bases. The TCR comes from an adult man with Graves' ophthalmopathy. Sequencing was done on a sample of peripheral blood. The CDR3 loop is CASSYKLRTSGGAGETQYF. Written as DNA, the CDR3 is TGTGCCAGCAGTTATAAGTTAAGGACTAGCGGGGGGGCCGGGGAGACCCAGTACTTC.